This T cell receptor beta chain was documented in a study of blood T cell repertoires in COVID-19. Background on the study: Donors in the United States, Italy and Spain gave samples during acute or convalescent COVID-19. T cells, B-cell-depleted T cells, or PBMCs supplied cDNA or gDNA.

In the study's own analysis: Reference gene primer amplification gave estimated nucleated cell counts. Assay used: immunoSEQ multiplex PCR; TCRdb lists only in-frame clones, some missing. The V and J calls and clone size are taken from that table; D and trimming were inferred from the DNA. The sample carries about 50,000 clones, about 80% recorded once. In germline, CDR1 is MNHEY, CDR2 SMNVEV (reference sequence). The junction had 6 bases not matched to a gene; V was cut back by 5 bases and J by 5 bases. The CDR3 runs to 15 residues. Sequencing input: peripheral blood. This clonotype originated in a man aged 50 or older with active or convalescent COVID-19. The chain links TRBV27 to TRBJ2-1, with 10 bases lining up with TRBD1. The CDR3 sequence is CASSIRQGAHNEQFF. The CDR3 DNA is TGTGCCAGCAGTATTCGACAGGGGGCGCACAATGAGCAGTTCTTC.